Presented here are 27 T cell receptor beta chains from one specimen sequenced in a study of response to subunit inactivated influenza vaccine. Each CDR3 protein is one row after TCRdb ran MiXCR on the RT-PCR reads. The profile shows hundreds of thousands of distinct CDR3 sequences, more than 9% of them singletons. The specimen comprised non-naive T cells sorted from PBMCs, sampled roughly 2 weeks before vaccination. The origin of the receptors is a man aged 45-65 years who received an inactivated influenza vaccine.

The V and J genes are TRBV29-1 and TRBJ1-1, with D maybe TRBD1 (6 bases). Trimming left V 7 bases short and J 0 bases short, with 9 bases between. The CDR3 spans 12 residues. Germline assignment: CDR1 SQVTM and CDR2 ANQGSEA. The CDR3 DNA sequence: TGCAGCGCCGGACAGATGAACACTGAAGCTTTCTTT. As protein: CSAGQMNTEAFF.

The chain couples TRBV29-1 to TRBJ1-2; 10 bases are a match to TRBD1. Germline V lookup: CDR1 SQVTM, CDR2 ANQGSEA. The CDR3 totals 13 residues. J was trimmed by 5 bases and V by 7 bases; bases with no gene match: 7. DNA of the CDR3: TGCAGCGCAGGGTGGGACAGGGGTTATGGCTACACCTTC. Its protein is CSAGWDRGYGYTF.

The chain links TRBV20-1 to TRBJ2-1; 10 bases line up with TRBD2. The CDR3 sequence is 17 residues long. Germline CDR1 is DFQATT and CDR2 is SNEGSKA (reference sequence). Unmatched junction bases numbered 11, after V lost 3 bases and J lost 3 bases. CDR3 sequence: CSARASALAGVYNEQFF. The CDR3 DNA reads TGCAGTGCTAGGGCCTCGGCTCTAGCGGGAGTCTACAATGAGCAGTTCTTC.

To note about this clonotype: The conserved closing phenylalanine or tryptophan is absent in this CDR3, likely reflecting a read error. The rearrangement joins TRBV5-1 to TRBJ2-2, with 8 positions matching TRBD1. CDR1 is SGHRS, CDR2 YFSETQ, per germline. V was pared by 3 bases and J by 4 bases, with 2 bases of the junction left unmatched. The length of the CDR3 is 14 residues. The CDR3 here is CASSSRGLTGELFC. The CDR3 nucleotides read TGCGCCAGCAGCTCCAGGGGGCTCACCGGGGAGCTGTTTTGT.

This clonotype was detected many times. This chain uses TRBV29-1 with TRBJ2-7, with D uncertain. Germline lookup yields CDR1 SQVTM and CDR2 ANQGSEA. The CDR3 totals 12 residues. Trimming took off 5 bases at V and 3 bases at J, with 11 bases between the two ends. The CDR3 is CSVTSSLYEQYF. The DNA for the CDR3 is TGCAGCGTTACGTCCAGCCTCTACGAGCAGTACTTC.

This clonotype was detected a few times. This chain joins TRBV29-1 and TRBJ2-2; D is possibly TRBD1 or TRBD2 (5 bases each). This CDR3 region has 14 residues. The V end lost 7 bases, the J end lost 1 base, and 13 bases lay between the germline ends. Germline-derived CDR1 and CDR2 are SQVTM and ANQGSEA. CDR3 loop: CSARAGGNTGELFF. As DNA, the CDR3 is TGCAGCGCCCGCGCTGGGGGGAACACCGGGGAGCTGTTTTTT.

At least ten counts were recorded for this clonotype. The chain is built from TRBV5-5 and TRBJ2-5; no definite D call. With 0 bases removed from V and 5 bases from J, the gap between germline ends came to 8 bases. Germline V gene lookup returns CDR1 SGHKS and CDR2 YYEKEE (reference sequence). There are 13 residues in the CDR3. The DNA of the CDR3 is TGTGCCAGCAGCTTGGTGCCGGCCGAGACCCAGTACTTC. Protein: CASSLVPAETQYF.

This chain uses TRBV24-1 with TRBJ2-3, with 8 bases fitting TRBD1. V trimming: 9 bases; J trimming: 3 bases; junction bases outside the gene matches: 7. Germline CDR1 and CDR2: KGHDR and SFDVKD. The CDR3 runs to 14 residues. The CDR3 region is CATGLNRGTDTQYF. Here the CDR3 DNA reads TGTGCCACCGGACTGAACAGGGGGACAGATACGCAGTATTTT.

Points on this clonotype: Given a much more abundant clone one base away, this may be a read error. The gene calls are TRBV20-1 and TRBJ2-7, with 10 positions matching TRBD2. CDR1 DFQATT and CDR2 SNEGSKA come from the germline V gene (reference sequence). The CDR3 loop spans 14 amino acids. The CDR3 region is CSARDSGGRNEQNF. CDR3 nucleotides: TGCAGTGCTAGAGATAGCGGGGGGCGGAACGAGCAGAACTTC.

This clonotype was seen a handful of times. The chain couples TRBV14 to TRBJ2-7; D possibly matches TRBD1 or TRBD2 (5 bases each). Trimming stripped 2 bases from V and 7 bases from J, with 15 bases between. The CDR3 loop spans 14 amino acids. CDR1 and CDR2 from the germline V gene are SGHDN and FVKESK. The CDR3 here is CASSQFLGAGEQYF. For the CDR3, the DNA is TGTGCCAGCAGCCAATTCCTCGGGGCTGGGGAGCAGTACTTC.

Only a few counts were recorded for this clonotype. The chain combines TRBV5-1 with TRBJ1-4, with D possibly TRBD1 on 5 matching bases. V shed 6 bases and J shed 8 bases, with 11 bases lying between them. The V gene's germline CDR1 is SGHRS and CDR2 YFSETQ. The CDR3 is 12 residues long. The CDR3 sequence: CASKWDEEKLFF. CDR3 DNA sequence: TGCGCCAGCAAATGGGACGAGGAAAAACTGTTTTTT.

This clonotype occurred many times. The CDR3 coding sequence is TGCGCCAGCAGCACCTCCGGGACGTCCAACTATGGCTACACCTTC. Its protein is CASSTSGTSNYGYTF. This sequence joins TRBV5-1 and TRBJ1-2; D may be TRBD1 (5 bases). The germline V gene encodes CDR1 SGHRS and CDR2 YFSETQ. The germline V and J ends were trimmed by 4 bases and 2 bases, with 15 bases remaining between them. The CDR3 covers 15 residues. Combining the CDR3 with reference TRBV5-1 and TRBJ1-2 gives the whole variable domain KAGVTQTPRYLIKTRGQQVTLSCSPISGHRSVSWYQQTPGQGLQFLFEYFSETQRNKGNFPGRFSGRQFSNSRSEMNVSTLELGDSALYLCASSTSGTSNYGYTFGSGTRLTVV.

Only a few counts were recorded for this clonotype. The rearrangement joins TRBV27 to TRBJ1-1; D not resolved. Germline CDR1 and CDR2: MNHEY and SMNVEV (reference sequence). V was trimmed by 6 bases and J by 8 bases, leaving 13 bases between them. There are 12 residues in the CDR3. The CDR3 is CASSWRSGEAFF. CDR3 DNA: TGTGCCAGCAGCTGGAGGTCGGGGGAAGCTTTCTTT.

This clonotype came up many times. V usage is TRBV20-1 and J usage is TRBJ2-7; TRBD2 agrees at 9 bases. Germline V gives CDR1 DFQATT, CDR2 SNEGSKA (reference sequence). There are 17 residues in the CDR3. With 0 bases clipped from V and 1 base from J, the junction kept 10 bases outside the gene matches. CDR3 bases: TGCAGTGCTAGAGATGTTCTTGGACTAGCGAGATCCTACGAGCAGTACTTC. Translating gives CSARDVLGLARSYEQYF.

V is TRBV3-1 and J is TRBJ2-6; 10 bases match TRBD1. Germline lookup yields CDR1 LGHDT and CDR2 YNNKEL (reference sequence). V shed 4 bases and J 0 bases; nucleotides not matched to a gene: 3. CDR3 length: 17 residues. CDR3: CASSPRTGGSGANVLTF. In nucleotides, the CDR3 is TGTGCCAGCAGCCCCCGGACAGGGGGCTCTGGGGCCAACGTCCTGACTTTC.

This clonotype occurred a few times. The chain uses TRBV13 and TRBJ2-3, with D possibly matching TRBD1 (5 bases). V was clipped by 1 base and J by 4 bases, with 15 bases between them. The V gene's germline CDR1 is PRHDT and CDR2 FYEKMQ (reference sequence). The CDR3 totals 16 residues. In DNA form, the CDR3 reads TGTGCCAGCAGCTTAGCCCCTAGTGGCAGGGCAGATACGCAGTATTTT. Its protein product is CASSLAPSGRADTQYF.

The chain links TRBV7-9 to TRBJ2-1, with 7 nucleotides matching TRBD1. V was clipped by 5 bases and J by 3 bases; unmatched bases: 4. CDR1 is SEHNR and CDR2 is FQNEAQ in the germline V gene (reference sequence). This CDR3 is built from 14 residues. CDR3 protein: CASSTTGFYNEQFF. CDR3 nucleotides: TGTGCCAGCAGCACGACAGGGTTCTACAATGAGCAGTTCTTC.

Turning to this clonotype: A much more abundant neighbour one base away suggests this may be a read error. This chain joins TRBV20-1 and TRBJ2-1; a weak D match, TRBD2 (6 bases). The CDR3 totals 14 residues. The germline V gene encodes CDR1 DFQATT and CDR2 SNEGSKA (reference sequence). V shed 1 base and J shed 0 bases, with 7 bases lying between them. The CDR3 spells CSARVGSSYNEQFF. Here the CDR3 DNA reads TGCAGTGCTAGAGTCGGGAGCTCCTACAATGAGCAGTTCTTC.

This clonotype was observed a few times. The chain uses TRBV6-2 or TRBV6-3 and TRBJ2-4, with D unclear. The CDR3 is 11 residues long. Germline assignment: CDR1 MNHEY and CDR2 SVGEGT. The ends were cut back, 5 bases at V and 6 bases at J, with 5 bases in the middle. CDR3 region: CASSDPNIQYF. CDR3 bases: TGTGCCAGCAGTGACCCAAACATTCAGTACTTC.

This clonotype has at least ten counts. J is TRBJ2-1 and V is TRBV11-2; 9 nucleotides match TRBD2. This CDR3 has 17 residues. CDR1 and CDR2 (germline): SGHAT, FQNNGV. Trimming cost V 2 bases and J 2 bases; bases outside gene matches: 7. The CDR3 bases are TGTGCCAGCAGCTTAAACACTGGCGGGGGGGCCTACAATGAGCAGTTCTTC. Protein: CASSLNTGGGAYNEQFF.

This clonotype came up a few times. CDR3: CSVEDPRQPYGYTF. CDR3 sequence (DNA): TGCAGCGTTGAAGATCCGAGACAGCCCTATGGCTACACCTTC. V is TRBV29-1 and J is TRBJ1-2; tentative D call: TRBD1 (5 bases). The CDR3 is made up of 14 amino acids. V gave up 0 bases and J gave up 4 bases, with 12 bases separating them. Germline CDR1 is SQVTM and CDR2 is ANQGSEA.

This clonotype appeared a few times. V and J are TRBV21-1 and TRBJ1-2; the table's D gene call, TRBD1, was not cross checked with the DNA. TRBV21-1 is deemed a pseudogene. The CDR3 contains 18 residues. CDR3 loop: CASSIVRDSRPQFYGYTF. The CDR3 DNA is TGTGCCAGCAGCATAGTCCGGGACAGCCGACCCCAATTCTATGGCTACACCTTC.

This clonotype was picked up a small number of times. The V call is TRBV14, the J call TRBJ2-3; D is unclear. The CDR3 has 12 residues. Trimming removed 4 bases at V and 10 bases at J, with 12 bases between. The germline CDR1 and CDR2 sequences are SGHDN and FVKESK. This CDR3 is CASSPLGVAQYF. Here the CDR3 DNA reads TGTGCCAGCAGCCCTCTTGGAGTGGCGCAGTATTTT.

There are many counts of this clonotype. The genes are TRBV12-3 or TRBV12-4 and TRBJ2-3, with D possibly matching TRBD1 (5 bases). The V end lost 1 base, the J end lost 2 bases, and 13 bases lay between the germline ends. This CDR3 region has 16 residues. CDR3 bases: TGTGCCAGCAGTTTAGTATCAGGGTGGTACACAGATACGCAGTATTTT. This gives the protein CASSLVSGWYTDTQYF.

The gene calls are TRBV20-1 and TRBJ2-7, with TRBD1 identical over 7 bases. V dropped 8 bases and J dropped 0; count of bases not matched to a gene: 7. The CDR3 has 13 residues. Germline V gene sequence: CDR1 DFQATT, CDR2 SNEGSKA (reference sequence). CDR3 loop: CSTRDSSSYEQYF. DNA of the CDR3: TGCAGTACAAGGGACAGTAGCTCCTACGAGCAGTACTTC.

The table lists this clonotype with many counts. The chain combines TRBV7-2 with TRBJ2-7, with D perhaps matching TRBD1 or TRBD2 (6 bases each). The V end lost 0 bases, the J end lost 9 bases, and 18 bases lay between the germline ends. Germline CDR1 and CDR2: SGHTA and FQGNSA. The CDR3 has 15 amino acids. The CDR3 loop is CASSLAMASGGGQYF. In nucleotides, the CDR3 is TGTGCCAGCAGCTTAGCGATGGCCAGTGGAGGGGGGCAGTACTTC.

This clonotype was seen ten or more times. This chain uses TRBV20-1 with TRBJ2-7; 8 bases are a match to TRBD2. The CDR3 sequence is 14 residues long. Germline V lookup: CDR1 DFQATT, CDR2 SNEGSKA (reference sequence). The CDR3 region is CSAGGSGAFYEQYF. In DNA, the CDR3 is TGCAGCGCTGGGGGTAGCGGGGCCTTCTACGAGCAGTACTTC.